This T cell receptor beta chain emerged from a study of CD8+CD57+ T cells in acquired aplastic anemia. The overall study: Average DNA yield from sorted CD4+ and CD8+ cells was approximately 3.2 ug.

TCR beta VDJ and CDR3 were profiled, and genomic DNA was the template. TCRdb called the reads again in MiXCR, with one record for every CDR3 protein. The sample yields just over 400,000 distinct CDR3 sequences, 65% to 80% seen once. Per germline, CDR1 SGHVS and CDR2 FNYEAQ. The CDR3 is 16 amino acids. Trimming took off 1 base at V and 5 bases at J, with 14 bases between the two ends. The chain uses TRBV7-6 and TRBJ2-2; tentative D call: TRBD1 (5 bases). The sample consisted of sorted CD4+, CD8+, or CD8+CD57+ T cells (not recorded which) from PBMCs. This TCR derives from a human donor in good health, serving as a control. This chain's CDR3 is CASSLGSAGYTGELFF. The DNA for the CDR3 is TGTGCCAGCAGCTTAGGCTCCGCAGGGTATACCGGGGAGCTGTTTTTT.